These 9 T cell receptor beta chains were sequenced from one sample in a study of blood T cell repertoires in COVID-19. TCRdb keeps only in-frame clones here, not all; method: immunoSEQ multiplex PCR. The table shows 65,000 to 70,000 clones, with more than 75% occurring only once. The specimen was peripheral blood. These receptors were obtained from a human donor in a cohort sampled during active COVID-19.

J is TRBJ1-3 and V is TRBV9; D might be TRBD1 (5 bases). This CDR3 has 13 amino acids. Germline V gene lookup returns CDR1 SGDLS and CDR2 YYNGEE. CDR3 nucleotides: TGTGCGGGGGAGGGGTTTGGTGGAAACACCATATATTTT. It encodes CAGEGFGGNTIYF. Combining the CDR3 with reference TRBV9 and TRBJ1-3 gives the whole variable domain DSGVTQTPKHLITATGQRVTLRCSPRSGDLSVYWYQQSLDQGLQFLIQYYNGEERAKGNILERFSAQQFPDLHSELNLSSLELGDSALYFCAGEGFGGNTIYFGEGSWLTVV.

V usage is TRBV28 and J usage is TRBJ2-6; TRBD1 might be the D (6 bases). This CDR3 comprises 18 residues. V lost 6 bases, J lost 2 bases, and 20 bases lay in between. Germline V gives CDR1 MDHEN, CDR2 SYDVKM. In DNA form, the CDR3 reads TGTGCCAGCAGGAAACCGTGGACACAGGGAGCTGGGGCCAACGTCCTGACTTTC. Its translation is CASRKPWTQGAGANVLTF.

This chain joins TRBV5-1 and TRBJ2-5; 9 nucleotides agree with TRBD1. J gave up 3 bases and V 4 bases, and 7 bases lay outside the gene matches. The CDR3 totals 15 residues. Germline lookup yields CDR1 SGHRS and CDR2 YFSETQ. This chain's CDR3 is CASSPVTGGKETQYF. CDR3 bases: TGCGCCAGCAGCCCTGTGACAGGGGGGAAAGAGACCCAGTACTTC.

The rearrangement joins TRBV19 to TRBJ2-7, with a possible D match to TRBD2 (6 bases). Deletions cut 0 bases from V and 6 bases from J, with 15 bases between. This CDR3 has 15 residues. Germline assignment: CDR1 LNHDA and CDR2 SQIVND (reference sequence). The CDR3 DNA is TGTGCCAGTAGTATAGATCAGCGAGGGAGGAGCGAGCAGTACTTC. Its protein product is CASSIDQRGRSEQYF.

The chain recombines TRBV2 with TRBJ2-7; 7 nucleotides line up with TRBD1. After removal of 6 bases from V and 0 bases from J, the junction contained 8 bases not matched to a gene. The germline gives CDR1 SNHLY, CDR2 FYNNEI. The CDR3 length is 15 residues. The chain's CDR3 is CASRLTGDYSYEQYF. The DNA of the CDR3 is TGTGCCAGCAGACTTACAGGGGATTACTCCTACGAGCAGTACTTC.

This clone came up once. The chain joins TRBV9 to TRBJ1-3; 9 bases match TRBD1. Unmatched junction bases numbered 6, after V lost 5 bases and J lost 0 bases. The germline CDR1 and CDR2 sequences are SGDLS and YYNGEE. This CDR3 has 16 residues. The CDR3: CASREGQGNSGNTIYF. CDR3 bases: TGTGCCAGCAGGGAAGGACAGGGGAACTCTGGAAACACCATATATTTT.

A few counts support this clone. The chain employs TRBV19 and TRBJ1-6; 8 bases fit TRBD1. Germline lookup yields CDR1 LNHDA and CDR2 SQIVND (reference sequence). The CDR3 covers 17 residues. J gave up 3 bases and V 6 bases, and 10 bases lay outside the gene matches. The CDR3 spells CASSQGRGQVYNSPLHF. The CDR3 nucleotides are TGTGCCAGTAGCCAGGGCAGGGGGCAAGTCTATAATTCACCCCTCCACTTT.

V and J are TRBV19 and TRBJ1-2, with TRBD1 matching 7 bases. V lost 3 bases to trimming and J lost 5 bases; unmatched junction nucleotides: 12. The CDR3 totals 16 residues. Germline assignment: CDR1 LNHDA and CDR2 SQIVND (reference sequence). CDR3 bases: TGTGCCAGTAGTATTTCCGGACAGGTCTATTTTTATGGCTACACCTTC. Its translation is CASSISGQVYFYGYTF.

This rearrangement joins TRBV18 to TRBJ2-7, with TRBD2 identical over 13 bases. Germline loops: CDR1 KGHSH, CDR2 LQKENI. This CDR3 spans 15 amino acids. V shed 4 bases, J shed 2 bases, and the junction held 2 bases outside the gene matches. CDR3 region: CASSQGTSGAYEQYF. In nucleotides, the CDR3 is TGTGCCAGCTCACAAGGGACTAGCGGGGCCTACGAGCAGTACTTC.